This TCR beta chain comes out of a study of blood T cell repertoires in COVID-19. Study-wide context: The United States, Italy and Spain supplied acute and convalescent COVID-19 samples. Sample material is recorded as cDNA or gDNA derived from T cells, B-cell-depleted T cells, or PBMCs.

Unmatched junction bases numbered 7, after V lost 3 bases and J lost 5 bases. CDR3 length: 17 amino acids. Germline-derived CDR1 and CDR2 are KGHDR and SFDVKD. Source study methods: Reference gene primer amplification yielded estimated nucleated cell counts. Using immunoSEQ multiplex PCR, the repertoire was profiled, and TCRdb retains in-frame clones only, with some absent. From that table come the V and J calls and clone size; the DNA was used to work out D and trimming. The sample consists of about 350,000 clones, 91% of them appearing once. The chain links TRBV24-1 to TRBJ2-3, with 13 bases identical to TRBD2. The sample consisted of peripheral blood. The sequence was collected from a woman under 30 who had recovered from COVID-19. The CDR3 region is CATSDPGTSGNGDTQYF. In DNA, the CDR3 is TGTGCCACCAGTGATCCCGGGACTAGCGGGAATGGAGATACGCAGTATTTT.